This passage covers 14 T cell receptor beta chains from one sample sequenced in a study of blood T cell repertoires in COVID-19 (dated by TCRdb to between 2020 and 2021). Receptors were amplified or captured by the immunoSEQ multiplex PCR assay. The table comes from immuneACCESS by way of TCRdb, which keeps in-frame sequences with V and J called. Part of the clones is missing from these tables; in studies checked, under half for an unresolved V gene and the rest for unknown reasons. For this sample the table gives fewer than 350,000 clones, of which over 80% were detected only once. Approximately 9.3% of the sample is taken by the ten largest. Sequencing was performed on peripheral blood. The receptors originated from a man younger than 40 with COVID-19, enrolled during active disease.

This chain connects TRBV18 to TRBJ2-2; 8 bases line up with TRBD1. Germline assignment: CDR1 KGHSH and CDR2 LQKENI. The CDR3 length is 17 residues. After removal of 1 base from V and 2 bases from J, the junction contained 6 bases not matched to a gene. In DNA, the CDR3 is TGTGCCAGCTCACCACTTGGACAGGGAACAAACACCGGGGAGCTGTTTTTT. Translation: CASSPLGQGTNTGELFF.

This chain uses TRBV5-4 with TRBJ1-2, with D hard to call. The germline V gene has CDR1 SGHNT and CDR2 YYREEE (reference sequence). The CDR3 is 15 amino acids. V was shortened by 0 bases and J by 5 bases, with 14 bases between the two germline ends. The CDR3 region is CASSLVSANGYGYTF. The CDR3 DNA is TGTGCCAGCAGCTTGGTTTCGGCGAACGGGTATGGCTACACCTTC. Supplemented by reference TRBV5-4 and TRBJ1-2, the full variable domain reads ETGVTQSPTHLIKTRGQQVTLRCSSQSGHNTVSWYQQALGQGPQFIFQYYREEENGRGNFPPRFSGLQFPNYSSELNVNALELDDSALYLCASSLVSANGYGYTFGSGTRLTVV.

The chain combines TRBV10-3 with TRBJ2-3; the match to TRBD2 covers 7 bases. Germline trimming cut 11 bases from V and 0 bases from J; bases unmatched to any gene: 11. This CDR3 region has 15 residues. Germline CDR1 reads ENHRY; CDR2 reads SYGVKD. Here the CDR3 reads CASQGGELSTDTQYF. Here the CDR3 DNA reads TGTGCCTCCCAGGGAGGGGAACTGAGCACAGATACGCAGTATTTT.

Written as DNA, the CDR3 is TGTGCCAGTAGTTGGGGAGGGCAGGGCACAGATACGCAGTATTTT. It specifies CASSWGGQGTDTQYF. V and J are TRBV19 and TRBJ2-3; 7 nucleotides match TRBD2. With 5 bases clipped from V and 1 base from J, the junction kept 6 bases outside the gene matches. CDR3 length: 15 residues. Germline V CDR1 and CDR2: LNHDA, SQIVND (reference sequence).

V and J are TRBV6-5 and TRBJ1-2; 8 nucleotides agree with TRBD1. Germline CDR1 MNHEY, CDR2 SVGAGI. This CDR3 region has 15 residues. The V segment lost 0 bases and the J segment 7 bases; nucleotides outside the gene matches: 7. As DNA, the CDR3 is TGTGCCAGCAGTTACTCGGGCAGGGGGCGCATTGGCTACACCTTC. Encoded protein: CASSYSGRGRIGYTF.

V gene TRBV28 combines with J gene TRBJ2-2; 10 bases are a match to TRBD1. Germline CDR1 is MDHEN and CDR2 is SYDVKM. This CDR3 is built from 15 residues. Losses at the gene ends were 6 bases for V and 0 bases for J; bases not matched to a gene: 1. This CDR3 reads CASRDRGTNTGELFF. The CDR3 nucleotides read TGTGCCAGCAGGGACAGGGGGACGAACACCGGGGAGCTGTTTTTT.

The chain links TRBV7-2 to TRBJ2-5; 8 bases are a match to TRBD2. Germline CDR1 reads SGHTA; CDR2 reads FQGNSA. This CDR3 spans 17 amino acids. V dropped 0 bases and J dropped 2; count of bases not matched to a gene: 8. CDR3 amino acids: CASSLALSGGSQETQYF. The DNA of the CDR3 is TGTGCCAGCAGCTTAGCGCTAAGCGGGGGTTCTCAAGAGACCCAGTACTTC.

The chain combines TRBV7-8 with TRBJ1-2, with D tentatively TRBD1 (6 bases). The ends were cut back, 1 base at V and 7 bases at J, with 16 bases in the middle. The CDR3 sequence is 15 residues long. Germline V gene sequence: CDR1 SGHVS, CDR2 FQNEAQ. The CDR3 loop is CASSLVAGGRRGYTF. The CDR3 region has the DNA TGTGCCAGCAGCTTAGTAGCTGGGGGCCGCCGTGGCTACACCTTC.

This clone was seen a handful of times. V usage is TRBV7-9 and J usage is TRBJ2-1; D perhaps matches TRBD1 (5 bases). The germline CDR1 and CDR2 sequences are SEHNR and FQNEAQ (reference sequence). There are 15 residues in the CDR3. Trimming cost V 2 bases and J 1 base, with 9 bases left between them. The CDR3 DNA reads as TGTGCCAGCAGCTTATTCCAGGGATCCTACAATGAGCAGTTCTTC. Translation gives CASSLFQGSYNEQFF.

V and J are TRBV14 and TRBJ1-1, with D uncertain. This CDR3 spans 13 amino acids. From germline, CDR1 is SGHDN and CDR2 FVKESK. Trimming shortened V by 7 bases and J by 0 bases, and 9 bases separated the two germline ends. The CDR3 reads CASTRLMNTEAFF. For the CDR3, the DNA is TGTGCCAGCACTAGGTTGATGAACACTGAAGCTTTCTTT.

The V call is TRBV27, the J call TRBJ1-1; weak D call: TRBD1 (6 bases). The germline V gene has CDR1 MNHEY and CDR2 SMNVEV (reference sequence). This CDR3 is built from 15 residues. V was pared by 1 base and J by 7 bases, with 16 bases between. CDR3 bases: TGTGCCAGCAGTTTATTGGCAGGGGATAAGTTTGAAGCTTTCTTT. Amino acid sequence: CASSLLAGDKFEAFF.

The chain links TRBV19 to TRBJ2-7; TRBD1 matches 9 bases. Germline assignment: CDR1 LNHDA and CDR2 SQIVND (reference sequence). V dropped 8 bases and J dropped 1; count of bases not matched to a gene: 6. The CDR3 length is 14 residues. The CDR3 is CASRDRVRSYEQYF. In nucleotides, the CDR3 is TGTGCCAGTCGGGACAGGGTCAGATCCTACGAGCAGTACTTC.

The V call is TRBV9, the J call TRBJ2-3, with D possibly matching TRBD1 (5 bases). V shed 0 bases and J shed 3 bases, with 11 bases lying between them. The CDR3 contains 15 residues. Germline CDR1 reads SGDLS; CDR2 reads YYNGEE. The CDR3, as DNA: TGTGCCAGCAGCGTAGAAGGGGCGGAGACAGATACGCAGTATTTT. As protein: CASSVEGAETDTQYF.

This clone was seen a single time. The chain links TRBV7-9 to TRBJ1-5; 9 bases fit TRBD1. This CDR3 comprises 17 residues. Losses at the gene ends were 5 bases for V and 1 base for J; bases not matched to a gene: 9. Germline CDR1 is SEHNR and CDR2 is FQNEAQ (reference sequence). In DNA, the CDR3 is TGTGCCAGCAGCCTCGAAGGGACAGGGATAAGCAATCAGCCCCAGCATTTT. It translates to CASSLEGTGISNQPQHF.